These T cell receptor beta chains were read from a single sample in a study of blood T cell repertoires in COVID-19. Data came from immunoSEQ multiplex PCR; TCRdb stores just in-frame clones and leaves some out. The sample records about 270,000 clones, less than 90% being singletons. The sequenced sample consisted of peripheral blood. Every receptor here comes from a young woman with COVID-19, enrolled during active disease. CDR3s include the opening cysteine and the closing phenylalanine or tryptophan. Each record gives: clone size, V gene, J gene, D gene, CDR3 protein, CDR3 DNA. A D gene is named only where the DNA matches it firmly. A row's size may be missing; if present it is once, few, many or a size class.

clone_size: .
v_call: TRBV6-1
j_call: TRBJ1-6
d_call: .
cdr3_aa: CASSELIPSLNSPLHF
cdr3_nt: TGTGCCAGCAGTGAATTAATCCCAAGCCTTAATTCACCCCTCCACTTT

clone_size: many
v_call: TRBV19
j_call: TRBJ2-7
d_call: TRBD1
cdr3_aa: CASTPTGGIYEQYF
cdr3_nt: TGTGCCAGTACCCCGACAGGGGGGATCTACGAGCAGTACTTC

clone_size: .
v_call: TRBV6-5
j_call: TRBJ1-2
d_call: .
cdr3_aa: CASSHDRAYGYGYTF
cdr3_nt: TGTGCCAGCAGCCACGACAGAGCCTACGGCTATGGCTACACCTTC

clone_size: .
v_call: TRBV7-8
j_call: TRBJ1-5
d_call: .
cdr3_aa: CASSPQQNQPQHF
cdr3_nt: TGTGCCAGCAGCCCCCAACAGAATCAGCCCCAGCATTTT

clone_size: .
v_call: TRBV5-8
j_call: TRBJ2-3
d_call: TRBD1
cdr3_aa: CASSLTNRGLVADTQYF
cdr3_nt: TGTGCCAGCAGCTTAACAAACAGGGGGTTGGTGGCAGATACGCAGTATTTT

clone_size: .
v_call: TRBV27
j_call: TRBJ2-5
d_call: .
cdr3_aa: CASSLVGGAQETQYF
cdr3_nt: TGTGCCAGCAGTTTGGTCGGCGGGGCCCAAGAGACCCAGTACTTC

clone_size: once
v_call: TRBV3-1/TRBV3-2
j_call: TRBJ2-3
d_call: TRBD1
cdr3_aa: CASNWDRDNTDTQYF
cdr3_nt: TGTGCCAGCAACTGGGACAGGGACAACACAGATACGCAGTATTTT

clone_size: once
v_call: TRBV9
j_call: TRBJ2-1
d_call: TRBD2
cdr3_aa: CASSVAVAGGLGEQFF
cdr3_nt: TGTGCCAGCAGCGTAGCTGTGGCGGGGGGGCTAGGTGAGCAGTTCTTC

clone_size: once
v_call: TRBV4-1
j_call: TRBJ2-1
d_call: TRBD2
cdr3_aa: CASSQEGGVPNNEQFF
cdr3_nt: TGCGCCAGCAGCCAAGAGGGGGGGGTGCCCAACAATGAGCAGTTCTTC

clone_size: .
v_call: TRBV4-2
j_call: TRBJ2-7
d_call: TRBD2
cdr3_aa: CASSPAGGALEQYF
cdr3_nt: TGTGCCAGCAGCCCCGCGGGGGGGGCCTTAGAGCAGTACTTC

clone_size: few
v_call: TRBV19
j_call: TRBJ1-6
d_call: TRBD1
cdr3_aa: CASTPGQGAAPLHF
cdr3_nt: TGTGCCAGTACCCCGGGACAGGGGGCTGCACCCCTCCACTTT

clone_size: .
v_call: TRBV7-4
j_call: TRBJ1-5
d_call: .
cdr3_aa: CASSLQVSNQPQHF
cdr3_nt: TGTGCCAGCAGCCTGCAGGTTAGCAATCAGCCCCAGCATTTT

clone_size: .
v_call: TRBV5-6
j_call: TRBJ2-3
d_call: TRBD2
cdr3_aa: CASSLSGGADTQYF
cdr3_nt: TGTGCCAGCAGCCTCAGCGGGGGGGCAGATACGCAGTATTTT

clone_size: few
v_call: TRBV6-5
j_call: TRBJ1-1
d_call: .
cdr3_aa: CASEEGNTEAFF
cdr3_nt: TGTGCCAGCGAGGAGGGGAACACTGAAGCTTTCTTT

clone_size: .
v_call: TRBV5-1
j_call: TRBJ1-1
d_call: .
cdr3_aa: CASTPSTIRYGGDSEAFF
cdr3_nt: TGCGCCAGCACCCCGAGTACTATTCGGTATGGGGGCGATTCTGAAGCTTTCTTT

clone_size: .
v_call: TRBV5-1
j_call: TRBJ1-1
d_call: .
cdr3_aa: CASSPGSWGETEAFF
cdr3_nt: TGCGCCAGCAGTCCAGGTAGTTGGGGGGAGACTGAAGCTTTCTTT

clone_size: .
v_call: TRBV7-9
j_call: TRBJ2-7
d_call: TRBD1
cdr3_aa: CASSKGQGTYEQYF
cdr3_nt: TGTGCCAGCAGCAAGGGACAGGGGACCTACGAGCAGTACTTC

clone_size: .
v_call: TRBV28
j_call: TRBJ1-5
d_call: TRBD1
cdr3_aa: CASSFYGQGHQPQHF
cdr3_nt: TGTGCCAGCAGTTTCTATGGACAGGGACACCAGCCCCAGCATTTT

clone_size: .
v_call: TRBV5-4
j_call: TRBJ1-1
d_call: .
cdr3_aa: CASSLPQGDTEAFF
cdr3_nt: TGTGCCAGCAGCCTACCACAGGGAGACACTGAAGCTTTCTTT

clone_size: .
v_call: TRBV6-1
j_call: TRBJ2-5
d_call: TRBD1
cdr3_aa: CASSEAISGGADTQYF
cdr3_nt: TGTGCCAGCAGTGAAGCAATCTCAGGGGGCGCCGACACCCAGTACTTC

clone_size: .
v_call: TRBV27
j_call: TRBJ2-7
d_call: .
cdr3_aa: CASSPAVAYEQYF
cdr3_nt: TGTGCCAGCTCCCCCGCGGTAGCCTACGAGCAGTACTTC

clone_size: .
v_call: TRBV18
j_call: TRBJ2-5
d_call: .
cdr3_aa: CASSAQETQYF
cdr3_nt: TGTGCCAGCTCGGCCCAAGAGACCCAGTACTTC

clone_size: few
v_call: TRBV6-5
j_call: TRBJ1-3
d_call: .
cdr3_aa: CASRGGSSSGNTIYF
cdr3_nt: TGTGCCAGCCGGGGGGGATCTAGCTCTGGAAACACCATATATTTT

clone_size: .
v_call: TRBV6-1
j_call: TRBJ2-5
d_call: TRBD1
cdr3_aa: CASSEWGTEQETQYF
cdr3_nt: TGTGCCAGCAGTGAATGGGGGACAGAACAAGAGACCCAGTACTTC

clone_size: .
v_call: TRBV16
j_call: TRBJ2-1
d_call: TRBD2
cdr3_aa: CASSQFAGGLSNEQFF
cdr3_nt: TGTGCCAGCAGCCAATTTGCGGGGGGCTTAAGCAATGAGCAGTTCTTC

clone_size: .
v_call: TRBV4-1
j_call: TRBJ1-5
d_call: .
cdr3_aa: CASSQDGDQPQHF
cdr3_nt: TGCGCCAGCAGCCAAGATGGAGATCAGCCCCAGCATTTT

clone_size: .
v_call: TRBV6-1
j_call: TRBJ1-3
d_call: .
cdr3_aa: CASSDPLFPIYF
cdr3_nt: TGTGCCAGCAGTGACCCCCTATTCCCCATATATTTT

clone_size: .
v_call: TRBV1
j_call: TRBJ2-5
d_call: .
cdr3_aa: CTSSRLPCQETQYF
cdr3_nt: TGCACCAGCAGCCGTCTACCCTGCCAAGAGACCCAGTACTTC

clone_size: .
v_call: TRBV28
j_call: TRBJ2-7
d_call: TRBD1
cdr3_aa: CASSPRGQGRNEQYF
cdr3_nt: TGTGCCAGCAGCCCCCGGGGACAGGGCAGGAACGAGCAGTACTTC

clone_size: .
v_call: TRBV11-3
j_call: TRBJ1-2
d_call: .
cdr3_aa: CASSLGSGGRNYGYTF
cdr3_nt: TGTGCCAGCAGCTTAGGTAGCGGTGGAAGGAACTATGGCTACACCTTC

clone_size: few
v_call: TRBV19
j_call: TRBJ1-1
d_call: TRBD1
cdr3_aa: CASTLTGLNTEAFF
cdr3_nt: TGTGCCAGTACCCTGACAGGGCTGAACACTGAAGCTTTCTTT

clone_size: once
v_call: TRBV11-3
j_call: TRBJ1-2
d_call: .
cdr3_aa: CASSLAAAKTNYGYTF
cdr3_nt: TGTGCCAGCAGCTTAGCCGCCGCGAAGACTAACTATGGCTACACCTTC

clone_size: .
v_call: TRBV3-1/TRBV3-2
j_call: TRBJ2-1
d_call: TRBD2
cdr3_aa: CASSPTSGGGLVRFF
cdr3_nt: TGTGCCAGCAGCCCCACTAGCGGGGGGGGTTTGGTAAGGTTCTTC

clone_size: .
v_call: TRBV5-5
j_call: TRBJ2-1
d_call: .
cdr3_aa: CASSPILLSSYNEQFF
cdr3_nt: TGTGCCAGCAGCCCGATACTACTCAGCTCCTACAATGAGCAGTTCTTC

clone_size: .
v_call: TRBV6-5
j_call: TRBJ2-7
d_call: TRBD2
cdr3_aa: CASTAGGEQYF
cdr3_nt: TGTGCCAGCACAGCGGGGGGCGAGCAGTACTTC

clone_size: .
v_call: TRBV30
j_call: TRBJ2-7
d_call: TRBD2
cdr3_aa: CAWTWRRLAGSYEQYF
cdr3_nt: TGTGCCTGGACCTGGAGACGACTAGCGGGGTCCTACGAGCAGTACTTC

clone_size: .
v_call: TRBV11-2
j_call: TRBJ1-1
d_call: .
cdr3_aa: CASSVLRTEAFF
cdr3_nt: TGTGCCAGCAGCGTTCTGAGGACTGAAGCTTTCTTT

clone_size: .
v_call: TRBV4-1
j_call: TRBJ2-5
d_call: TRBD2
cdr3_aa: CASSLQGLAGVETQYF
cdr3_nt: TGCGCCAGCAGCCTGCAGGGACTAGCTGGTGTGGAGACCCAGTACTTC

clone_size: .
v_call: TRBV11-2
j_call: TRBJ2-1
d_call: .
cdr3_aa: CASMLDNPYNEQFF
cdr3_nt: TGTGCCAGCATGCTGGACAACCCGTACAATGAGCAGTTCTTC

clone_size: .
v_call: TRBV21-1
j_call: TRBJ2-5
d_call: .
cdr3_aa: CASSKGTGFGGQETQYF
cdr3_nt: TGTGCCAGCAGCAAGGGGACAGGGTTTGGGGGCCAAGAGACCCAGTACTTC

clone_size: few
v_call: TRBV5-1
j_call: TRBJ1-1
d_call: .
cdr3_aa: CASSLDTNTEAFF
cdr3_nt: TGCGCCAGCAGTTTGGACACGAACACTGAAGCTTTCTTT

clone_size: .
v_call: TRBV28
j_call: TRBJ1-4
d_call: .
cdr3_aa: CASSSLEEKLFF
cdr3_nt: TGTGCCAGCAGTTCGCTAGAGGAAAAACTGTTTTTT

clone_size: .
v_call: TRBV19
j_call: TRBJ1-5
d_call: TRBD1
cdr3_aa: CASRGTGVNSNQPQHF
cdr3_nt: TGTGCCAGTAGAGGGACAGGGGTCAATAGCAATCAGCCCCAGCATTTT

clone_size: .
v_call: TRBV5-6
j_call: TRBJ1-2
d_call: .
cdr3_aa: CASSLRQGGYTF
cdr3_nt: TGTGCCAGCAGCTTAAGGCAGGGTGGCTACACCTTC

clone_size: .
v_call: TRBV9
j_call: TRBJ1-2
d_call: .
cdr3_aa: CASTLNRDGYTF
cdr3_nt: TGTGCCAGCACCCTAAACAGGGATGGCTACACCTTC

clone_size: .
v_call: TRBV29-1
j_call: TRBJ1-2
d_call: .
cdr3_aa: CSVGQYLSMGYTF
cdr3_nt: TGCAGCGTTGGACAGTACCTCTCCATGGGCTACACCTTC

clone_size: .
v_call: TRBV7-9
j_call: TRBJ2-5
d_call: TRBD1
cdr3_aa: CASSFSGTGKTQYF
cdr3_nt: TGTGCCAGCAGCTTTTCCGGGACAGGGAAGACCCAGTACTTC

clone_size: .
v_call: TRBV7-2
j_call: TRBJ1-2
d_call: TRBD1
cdr3_aa: CASSYPDRVNSYGYTF
cdr3_nt: TGTGCCAGCAGTTACCCGGACAGGGTGAATTCGTATGGCTACACCTTC

clone_size: few
v_call: TRBV5-1
j_call: TRBJ2-5
d_call: .
cdr3_aa: CASSLGTSTPETQYF
cdr3_nt: TGCGCCAGCAGCTTGGGCACCTCGACACCGGAGACCCAGTACTTC

clone_size: .
v_call: TRBV19
j_call: TRBJ2-6
d_call: .
cdr3_aa: CASSNRRTDLWSVANVLTF
cdr3_nt: TGTGCCAGTAGTAACCGGAGGACAGATCTCTGGTCTGTGGCCAACGTCCTGACTTTC

clone_size: few
v_call: TRBV9
j_call: TRBJ2-7
d_call: TRBD2
cdr3_aa: CASSVGAGEAYEQYF
cdr3_nt: TGTGCCAGCAGCGTAGGTGCGGGGGAGGCCTACGAGCAGTACTTC

clone_size: .
v_call: TRBV5-1
j_call: TRBJ1-2
d_call: .
cdr3_aa: CASSLGFPTESYGYTF
cdr3_nt: TGCGCCAGCAGCTTGGGATTCCCGACAGAGAGCTATGGCTACACCTTC

clone_size: .
v_call: TRBV7-6
j_call: TRBJ2-5
d_call: TRBD2
cdr3_aa: CASSLLPSGGAKTQYF
cdr3_nt: TGTGCCAGCAGCCTACTCCCTAGCGGGGGGGCGAAGACCCAGTACTTC

clone_size: .
v_call: TRBV6-5
j_call: TRBJ1-6
d_call: TRBD1
cdr3_aa: CASNSGGKGRSPLHF
cdr3_nt: TGTGCCAGCAATTCAGGGGGAAAAGGTCGTTCACCCCTCCACTTT

clone_size: once
v_call: TRBV14
j_call: TRBJ1-2
d_call: .
cdr3_aa: CASRQGVDYGYTF
cdr3_nt: TGTGCCAGCAGACAGGGAGTGGACTATGGCTACACCTTC

clone_size: .
v_call: TRBV5-6
j_call: TRBJ2-3
d_call: TRBD1
cdr3_aa: CASSDRVTDTQYF
cdr3_nt: TGTGCCAGCAGCGACAGGGTCACAGATACGCAGTATTTT

clone_size: .
v_call: TRBV5-6
j_call: TRBJ2-1
d_call: TRBD1
cdr3_aa: CASSYDPGQGENEQFF
cdr3_nt: TGTGCCAGCAGCTACGATCCGGGACAGGGGGAAAATGAGCAGTTCTTC